What follows describes a single T cell receptor (beta chain). Membership in each cohort depended on participant-reported clinical history. This sample is drawn from a study of blood T cell repertoires in COVID-19. In the authors' workflow: For nucleated cells, counts were estimated from reference gene primer amplification. The assay was immunoSEQ multiplex PCR, and TCRdb's table has in-frame clones only and misses some. Clone size and V and J calls were adopted from that table, with D and trimming inferred from the DNA. The data contain some 150,000 clones, over 70% of them singletons. Sequencing was performed on PBMCs or T cells enriched from blood (not recorded which). The source of this sequence is a woman aged 50 to 60 in a cohort exposed to, infected with or recovered from COVID-19 (not recorded which).

CDR3 region: CSVEDQGRGYNEQFF. The DNA of the CDR3 is TGCAGCGTTGAAGATCAAGGGAGGGGGTACAATGAGCAGTTCTTC. This chain uses TRBV29-1 with TRBJ2-1; D is possibly TRBD2 (7 bases). CDR1 is SQVTM and CDR2 is ANQGSEA in the germline V gene. This CDR3 contains 15 residues. V lost 0 bases, J lost 4 bases, and 13 bases lay in between.